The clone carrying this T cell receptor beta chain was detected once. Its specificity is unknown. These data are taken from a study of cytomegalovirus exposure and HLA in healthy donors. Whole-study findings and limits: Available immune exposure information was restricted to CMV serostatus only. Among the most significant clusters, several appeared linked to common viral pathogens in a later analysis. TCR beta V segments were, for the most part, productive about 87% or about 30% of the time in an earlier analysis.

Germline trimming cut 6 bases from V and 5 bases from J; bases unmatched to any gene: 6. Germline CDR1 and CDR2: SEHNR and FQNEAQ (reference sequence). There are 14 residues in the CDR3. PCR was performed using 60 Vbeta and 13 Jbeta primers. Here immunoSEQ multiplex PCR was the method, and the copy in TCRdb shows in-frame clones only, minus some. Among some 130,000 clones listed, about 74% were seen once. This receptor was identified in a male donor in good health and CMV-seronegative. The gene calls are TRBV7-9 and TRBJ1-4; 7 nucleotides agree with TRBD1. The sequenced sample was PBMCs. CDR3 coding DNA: TGTGCCAGCAGTTTGGGACAGCAAAATGAAAAACTGTTTTTT. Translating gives CASSLGQQNEKLFF. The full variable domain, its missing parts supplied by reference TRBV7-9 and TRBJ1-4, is DTGVSQNPRHKITKRGQNVTFRCDPISEHNRLYWYRQTLGQGPEFLTYFQNEAQLEKSRLLSDRFSAERPKGSFSTLEIQRTEQGDSAMYLCASSLGQQNEKLFFGSGTQLSVL.